This T cell receptor (beta chain) was identified in a study of identical twins. MiXCR was run by TCRdb on the 5' RACE reads, yielding one entry per CDR3 protein. The repertoire holds approximately 680,000 distinct CDR3 sequences, with roughly 7.1% as singletons. This clonotype was counted ten times or more. This CDR3 spans 16 amino acids. Germline V gene sequence: CDR1 LGHNA, CDR2 YNFKEQ. V lost 3 bases and J 5 bases, leaving 16 bases between the germline ends. This same sample was also part of a study on yellow fever vaccine responses in identical twins.

J is TRBJ1-4 and V is TRBV4-2, with D possibly TRBD1 on 5 matching bases. The TCR originated in a woman aged 18 to 35 in good health. Sequenced: PBMCs. CDR3: CASSQDTRVPNEKLFF. In DNA, the CDR3 is TGTGCCAGCAGCCAGGACACAAGGGTCCCCAATGAAAAACTGTTTTTT.